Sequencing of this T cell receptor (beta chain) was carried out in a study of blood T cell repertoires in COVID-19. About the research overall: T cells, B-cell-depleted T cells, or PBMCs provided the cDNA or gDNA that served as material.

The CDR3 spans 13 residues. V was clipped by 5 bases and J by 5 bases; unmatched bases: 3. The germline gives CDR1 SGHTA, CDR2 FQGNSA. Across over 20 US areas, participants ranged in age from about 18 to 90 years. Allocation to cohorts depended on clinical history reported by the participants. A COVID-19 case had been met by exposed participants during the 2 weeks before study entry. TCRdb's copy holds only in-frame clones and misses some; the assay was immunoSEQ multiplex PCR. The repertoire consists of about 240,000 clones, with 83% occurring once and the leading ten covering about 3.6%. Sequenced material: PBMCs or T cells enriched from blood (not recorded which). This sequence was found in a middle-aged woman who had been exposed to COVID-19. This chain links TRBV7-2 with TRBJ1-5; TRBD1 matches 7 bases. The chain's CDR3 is CASSTQGDQPQHF. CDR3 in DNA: TGTGCCAGCAGCACCCAGGGGGATCAGCCCCAGCATTTT. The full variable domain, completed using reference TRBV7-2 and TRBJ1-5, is GAGVSQSPSNKVTEKGKDVELRCDPISGHTALYWYRQSLGQGLEFLIYFQGNSAPDKSGLPSDRFSAERTGGSVSTLTIQRTQQEDSAVYLCASSTQGDQPQHFGDGTRLSIL.